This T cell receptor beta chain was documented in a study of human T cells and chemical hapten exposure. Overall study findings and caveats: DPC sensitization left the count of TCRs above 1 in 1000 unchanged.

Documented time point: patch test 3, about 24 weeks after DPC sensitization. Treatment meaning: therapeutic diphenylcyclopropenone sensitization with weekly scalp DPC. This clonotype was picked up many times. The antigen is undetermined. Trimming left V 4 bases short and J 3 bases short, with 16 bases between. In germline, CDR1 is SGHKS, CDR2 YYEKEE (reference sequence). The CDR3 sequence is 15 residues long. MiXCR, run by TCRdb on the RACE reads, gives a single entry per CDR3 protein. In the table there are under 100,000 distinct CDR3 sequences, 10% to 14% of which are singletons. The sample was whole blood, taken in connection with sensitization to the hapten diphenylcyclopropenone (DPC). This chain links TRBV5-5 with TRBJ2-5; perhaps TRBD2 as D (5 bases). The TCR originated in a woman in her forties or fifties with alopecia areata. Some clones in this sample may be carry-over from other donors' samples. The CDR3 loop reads CASSRRHGPEETQYF. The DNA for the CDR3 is TGTGCCAGCAGCCGGAGGCATGGGCCAGAAGAGACCCAGTACTTC.